This T cell receptor beta chain was captured in a study of T cells in Graves' hyperthyroidism and ophthalmopathy. Findings of the study overall: Most expanded thyroid clonotypes above 0.001 recurred in blood.

Germline CDR1 reads DFQATT; CDR2 reads SNEGSKA (reference sequence). The CDR3 has 14 residues. J lost 5 bases, V lost 4 bases, and 6 bases had no gene match. This clonotype was picked up a small number of times. Its antigen is unidentified. Amplification targeted TCR beta CDR3 regions from RNA transcripts. The study used the HTBI primer set for a first-round RT-PCR of the TCR CDR3. TCRdb re-called the multiplex PCR reads through MiXCR, storing one row per CDR3 protein. The sample consists of 750,000 to 950,000 distinct CDR3 sequences, over 35% of them appearing once. The chain recombines TRBV20-1 with TRBJ1-5, with 9 nucleotides matching TRBD1. What was sequenced was blood. The receptor was derived from a man younger than 30 with Graves' hyperthyroidism. The CDR3 loop reads CSATGQGNYQPQHF. DNA for the CDR3: TGCAGTGCTACAGGACAGGGGAATTATCAGCCCCAGCATTTT.